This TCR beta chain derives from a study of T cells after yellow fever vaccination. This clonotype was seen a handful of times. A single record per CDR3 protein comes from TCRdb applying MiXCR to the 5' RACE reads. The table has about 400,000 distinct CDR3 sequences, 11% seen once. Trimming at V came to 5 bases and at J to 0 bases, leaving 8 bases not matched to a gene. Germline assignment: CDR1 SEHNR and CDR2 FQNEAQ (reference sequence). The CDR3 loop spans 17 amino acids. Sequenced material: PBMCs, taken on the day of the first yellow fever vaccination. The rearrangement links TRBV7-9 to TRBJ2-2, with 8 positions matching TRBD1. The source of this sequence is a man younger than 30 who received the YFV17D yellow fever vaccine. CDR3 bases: TGTGCCAGCAGCCCCCGGACAGGGCAGGCGAACACCGGGGAGCTGTTTTTT. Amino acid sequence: CASSPRTGQANTGELFF.